These 31 T cell receptor beta chains share one sample of origin, sequenced in a study of T-cell reconstitution after alpha-beta-depleted transplantation in children. The study, taken as a whole, reports: T-cell counts and diversity at one year following transplant were attributed mainly to newly produced T cells.

This sample's TCRbeta library carried unique molecular identifier barcodes. Using its own MiXCR run on the PCR reads, TCRdb lists one record per CDR3 protein. The sample has fewer than 350,000 distinct CDR3 sequences, roughly 7.8% seen once. No antigen has been assigned to these receptors. Sequences were derived from peripheral blood, sampled 360 days after TCRalphabeta/CD19-depleted stem cell transplant. The receptors were gathered from a female patient between 2 and 10 years old who had a stem cell transplant for Fanconi anemia, so the T cells may come from the graft donor.

This clonotype was observed many times. The rearrangement joins TRBV4-2 to TRBJ2-7; D remains ambiguous. Germline V lookup: CDR1 LGHNA, CDR2 YNFKEQ. The V gene lost 0 bases and the J gene lost 7 bases, with 13 bases spanning the gap. The CDR3 extends over 14 amino acids. The CDR3 spells CASSQDVALGEQYV. The CDR3 DNA reads TGTGCCAGCAGCCAAGATGTAGCACTTGGTGAGCAGTACGTC.

There are many counts of this clonotype. The rearrangement links TRBV27 to TRBJ2-5; D gene unclear. Germline lookup yields CDR1 MNHEY and CDR2 SMNVEV (reference sequence). The CDR3 runs 13 residues. Trimming removed 3 bases from V and 4 bases from J, with 9 bases in between. CDR3 in amino acids: CASSFLAGETQYF. The CDR3 DNA follows: TGTGCCAGCAGTTTTTTGGCCGGAGAGACCCAGTACTTC.

The rearrangement links TRBV5-1 to TRBJ1-1; D is perhaps TRBD1 (6 bases). The CDR3 is 13 residues long. Per germline, CDR1 SGHRS and CDR2 YFSETQ. V lost 3 bases, J lost 11 bases, and 17 bases lay in between. Here the CDR3 reads CASSSLPGHKAFF. Here the CDR3 DNA reads TGCGCCAGCAGCTCGCTACCGGGACATAAGGCTTTCTTT.

This clonotype was found many times. This chain uses TRBV10-2 with TRBJ2-7; TRBD2 matches at 12 bases. The CDR3 is 14 amino acids. The germline V gene encodes CDR1 WSHSY and CDR2 SAAADI. CDR3 bases: TGCGCCAGCAGTGAGCTACTAGCGGGGGGCCCCCCTCATGTC. This gives the protein CASSELLAGGPPHV.

In this sample, this clonotype turned up a few times. J is TRBJ1-1 and V is TRBV15; D is ambiguous. Germline CDR1 is LNHNV and CDR2 is YYDKDF (reference sequence). The CDR3 has 14 residues. The germline V and J ends were trimmed by 1 base and 2 bases, with 8 bases remaining between them. CDR3 residues: CATSRAGVNTEAFF. The CDR3 DNA follows: TGTGCCACCAGCAGAGCTGGGGTAAACACTGAAGCTTTCTTT.

This clonotype was counted ten times or more. The chain couples TRBV5-1 to TRBJ1-1; the D gene is possibly TRBD1 (6 bases). There are 14 residues in the CDR3. V gave up 7 bases and J gave up 1 base, with 14 bases separating them. Germline CDR1 reads SGHRS; CDR2 reads YFSETQ. The CDR3 nucleotides read TGCGCCAGCCGGACAGAAAACCCGAACACTGAAGCTTTCTTT. It encodes CASRTENPNTEAFF. The entire variable domain, with the rest obtained from reference TRBV5-1 and TRBJ1-1, is as follows: KAGVTQTPRYLIKTRGQQVTLSCSPISGHRSVSWYQQTPGQGLQFLFEYFSETQRNKGNFPGRFSGRQFSNSRSEMNVSTLELGDSALYLCASRTENPNTEAFFGQGTRLTVV.

This clonotype was detected many times. The chain recombines TRBV9 with TRBJ1-1; D gene ambiguous. The CDR3 runs to 13 residues. Germline V gives CDR1 SGDLS, CDR2 YYNGEE. The V and J ends lost 4 bases and 8 bases respectively, with 15 bases between them. The DNA for the CDR3 is TGTGCCAGCAGCCCCCGGCTCCAGTGGGAAGCTTTCTTT. Its protein product is CASSPRLQWEAFF.

The chain combines TRBV19 with TRBJ2-7; perhaps TRBD2 as D (5 bases). V was pared by 3 bases and J by 2 bases, with 11 bases between. This CDR3 comprises 14 residues. Germline assignment: CDR1 LNHDA and CDR2 SQIVND (reference sequence). The CDR3 region has the DNA TGTGCCAGTAGTATCGTTGGGAGACCCTACGAGCAGTACTTC. Protein: CASSIVGRPYEQYF.

This clonotype has ten or more counts. The chain recombines TRBV10-3 with TRBJ1-1; D call uncertain. Germline V lookup: CDR1 ENHRY, CDR2 SYGVKD. Trimming stripped 1 base from V and 1 base from J, with 13 bases between. The CDR3 consists of 16 residues. The DNA of the CDR3 is TGTGCCATCAGTGAGTTCGTCCCTTTGGGGAACACTGAAGCTTTCTTT. It encodes CAISEFVPLGNTEAFF.

This clonotype was counted at least ten times. The J gene is TRBJ1-3, the V gene TRBV25-1, with TRBD1 as a possible D gene (6 bases). V shed 1 base and J shed 4 bases, with 14 bases lying between them. CDR3 length: 16 amino acids. Germline values: CDR1 MGHDK, CDR2 SYGVNS. The CDR3 loop reads CASSELGRGSGNTIYF. The CDR3, as DNA: TGTGCCAGCAGTGAATTGGGCAGGGGCTCGGGAAACACCATATATTTT.

This clonotype was detected ten times or more. The gene calls are TRBV9 and TRBJ2-3; 10 bases agree with TRBD2. This CDR3 region has 15 residues. Germline CDR1 SGDLS, CDR2 YYNGEE. Trimming removed 2 bases from V and 3 bases from J; junction bases left unmatched: 3. CDR3 DNA: TGTGCCAGCAGCGTGGGACTAGCGATTACAGATACGCAGTATTTT. It translates to CASSVGLAITDTQYF.

The chain is built from TRBV24-1 and TRBJ2-5; 7 bases map to TRBD2. The CDR3 sequence is 15 residues long. The germline CDR1 and CDR2 sequences are KGHDR and SFDVKD. The J segment lost 5 bases and the V segment lost 0 bases, leaving 5 bases of the junction unmatched. The CDR3 region has the DNA TGTGCCACCAGTGATTTGATGCGGGGGAAGGAGACCCAGTACTTC. Amino acids: CATSDLMRGKETQYF.

This clonotype was recorded many times. This sequence joins TRBV6-5 and TRBJ1-2; perhaps TRBD1 as D (5 bases). The CDR3 is made up of 11 amino acids. Trimming left V 10 bases short and J 5 bases short, with 11 bases between. The germline V gene has CDR1 MNHEY and CDR2 SVGAGI. The CDR3 protein is CATGGLYGYTF. The CDR3 bases are TGTGCCACGGGGGGTCTTTATGGCTACACCTTC.

This clonotype was recorded many times. V is TRBV5-1 and J is TRBJ1-5; D is uncertain. Trimming stripped 0 bases from V and 2 bases from J, with 6 bases between. Germline-derived CDR1 and CDR2 are SGHRS and YFSETQ. The length of the CDR3 is 14 residues. CDR3 DNA sequence: TGCGCCAGCAGCTTGGAAGGTGGCAATCAGCCCCAGCATTTT. Its protein product is CASSLEGGNQPQHF.

This clonotype turned up a few times. The V call is TRBV11-1, the J call TRBJ1-4; 7 bases agree with TRBD1. Germline V gene lookup returns CDR1 SGHAT and CDR2 FQDESV (reference sequence). The CDR3 is 18 amino acids. The V gene end was trimmed by 3 bases and the J gene end by 3 bases; junction bases not matched to a gene: 13. The CDR3 nucleotides read TGTGCCAGCAGCTTCCGTATCCCAGGGGGGTCAGCTAATGAAAAACTGTTTTTT. The encoded protein is CASSFRIPGGSANEKLFF.

The genes are TRBV20-1 and TRBJ2-1; TRBD1 aligns across 8 bases. J lost 3 bases, V lost 6 bases, and 7 bases had no gene match. Germline V gene data show CDR1 as DFQATT and CDR2 as SNEGSKA (reference sequence). CDR3 size: 14 residues. CDR3 nucleotide sequence: TGCAGTGCAAGGACAGGGCCTCACTACAATGAGCAGTTCTTC. Translation gives CSARTGPHYNEQFF.

This clonotype occurred many times. V usage is TRBV5-1 and J usage is TRBJ1-2; D gene uncertain. CDR1 and CDR2 (germline): SGHRS, YFSETQ. V lost 0 bases and J 4 bases, leaving 13 bases between the germline ends. This CDR3 has 15 residues. The CDR3: CASSLEFRGSYGYTF. CDR3 nucleotide sequence: TGCGCCAGCAGCTTGGAGTTTCGAGGAAGCTATGGCTACACCTTC.

This clonotype was seen ten or more times. V gene TRBV12-3 or TRBV12-4 combines with J gene TRBJ2-3; unclear D gene. The germline V and J ends were trimmed by 1 base and 0 bases, with 17 bases remaining between them. The CDR3 sequence is 18 residues long. For the CDR3, the DNA is TGTGCCAGCAGTTTAGGTGGGGTGGAGCGAGCTAGCACAGATACGCAGTATTTT. Residues: CASSLGGVERASTDTQYF.

This clonotype was seen ten or more times. V gene TRBV6-5 combines with J gene TRBJ2-2; 8 nucleotides agree with TRBD2. The V and J ends lost 2 bases and 5 bases, in that order; junction bases with no gene match: 7. CDR1 is MNHEY, CDR2 SVGAGI, per germline. The length of the CDR3 is 16 residues. The CDR3 loop is CASSYTPGGRTGELFF. As DNA, the CDR3 is TGTGCCAGCAGTTACACCCCGGGGGGGCGAACCGGGGAGCTGTTTTTT.

This chain uses TRBV5-1 with TRBJ2-4, with 8 bases identical to TRBD2. The germline V gene encodes CDR1 SGHRS and CDR2 YFSETQ. V lost 2 bases to trimming and J lost 0 bases; unmatched junction nucleotides: 1. The CDR3 runs 15 residues. This CDR3 reads CASSFGGAAKNIQYF. The DNA for the CDR3 is TGCGCCAGCAGCTTCGGGGGGGCAGCCAAAAACATTCAGTACTTC.

This clonotype has just a few counts. The V call is TRBV20-1, the J call TRBJ2-7, with 8 positions matching TRBD2. The germline CDR1 and CDR2 sequences are DFQATT and SNEGSKA (reference sequence). The CDR3 extends over 17 amino acids. The V and J ends lost 1 base and 1 base, in that order; junction bases with no gene match: 12. Written as DNA, the CDR3 is TGCAGTGCTAGAGCCTCGGGACTAGAGATTTCGTCCTACGAGCAGTACTTC. Amino acids: CSARASGLEISSYEQYF.

The chain links TRBV28 to TRBJ1-5; TRBD1 matches at 10 bases. Germline trimming cut 7 bases from V and 2 bases from J; bases unmatched to any gene: 8. This CDR3 is built from 16 residues. The germline V gene has CDR1 MDHEN and CDR2 SYDVKM. CDR3: CASTTGTGVGNQPQHF. Here the CDR3 DNA reads TGTGCCAGCACCACCGGGACAGGGGTAGGCAATCAGCCCCAGCATTTT.

The gene calls are TRBV7-9 and TRBJ2-1, with 7 bases aligning to TRBD2. Losses at the gene ends were 5 bases for V and 0 bases for J; bases not matched to a gene: 7. CDR3 length equals 16 residues. CDR1 SEHNR and CDR2 FQNEAQ come from the germline V gene (reference sequence). Written as DNA, the CDR3 is TGTGCCAGCAGCCGCAGGCGGGGGAGCTCCTACAATGAGCAGTTCTTC. Residues: CASSRRRGSSYNEQFF.

This clonotype was observed at least ten times. V and J are TRBV7-8 and TRBJ2-7; D is ambiguous. The CDR3 loop spans 12 amino acids. V was clipped by 1 base and J by 2 bases, with 3 bases between them. Germline V lookup: CDR1 SGHVS, CDR2 FQNEAQ. The CDR3 DNA reads TGTGCCAGCAGCTTAGATGCCTACGAGCAGTACGTC. Protein sequence: CASSLDAYEQYV.

This clonotype was observed many times. The chain uses TRBV10-2 and TRBJ2-1, with 11 nucleotides matching TRBD2. The CDR3 spans 15 residues. Looked up from germline, CDR1 is WSHSY and CDR2 is SAAADI. The trim removed 9 bases at V and 7 bases at J, leaving 11 bases unmatched. The CDR3 spells CARPPPTSGSNEQFF. The CDR3 DNA is TGCGCCAGGCCGCCCCCAACTAGCGGGAGTAATGAGCAGTTCTTC.

Of note for this clonotype: A much bigger clone sits one base away, suggesting this may be a read error. The rearrangement joins TRBV12-3 or TRBV12-4 to TRBJ2-1; 10 bases line up with TRBD2. CDR3 length: 19 amino acids. The CDR3 region is CASCLSISGGGSSYNEQFF. The CDR3 DNA is TGTGCCAGCTGTTTAAGTATAAGCGGGGGGGGCAGCTCCTACAATGAGCAGTTCTTC.

This clonotype was seen a few times. This chain joins TRBV18 and TRBJ2-3; tentatively, D is TRBD1 (6 bases). The length of the CDR3 is 16 residues. The V gene's germline CDR1 is KGHSH and CDR2 LQKENI. V was trimmed by 6 bases and J by 2 bases, leaving 18 bases between them. This CDR3 is CASSLQGPHTTDTQYF. In nucleotides, the CDR3 is TGTGCCAGCTCTCTACAGGGACCCCATACCACAGATACGCAGTATTTT.

This clonotype showed up just a few times. This chain links TRBV6-2 or TRBV6-3 with TRBJ1-6; TRBD1 might be the D (6 bases). The CDR3 sequence is 15 residues long. CDR1 is MNHEY and CDR2 is SVGEGT in the germline V gene. V shed 2 bases and J shed 7 bases, with 12 bases lying between them. The CDR3 is CASSYLGQSNSPLHF. In DNA, the CDR3 is TGTGCCAGCAGTTACCTCGGACAGAGCAATTCACCCCTCCACTTT.

The gene calls are TRBV27 and TRBJ1-5; D gene ambiguous. With 0 bases removed from V and 0 bases from J, the gap between germline ends came to 3 bases. The CDR3 sequence is 14 residues long. Per the germline V gene, CDR1 is MNHEY and CDR2 is SMNVEV (reference sequence). CDR3 protein: CASSLSVSNQPQHF. The CDR3, as DNA: TGTGCCAGCAGTTTATCAGTTAGCAATCAGCCCCAGCATTTT.

This clonotype was picked up many times. The chain links TRBV28 to TRBJ1-1; D ambiguous. The CDR3 length is 12 residues. In germline, CDR1 is MDHEN, CDR2 SYDVKM. V lost 0 bases and J 1 base, leaving 0 bases between the germline ends. As DNA, the CDR3 is TGTGCCAGCAGTTTATGGAACACTGAAGCTTTCTTT. Protein: CASSLWNTEAFF.

The V gene is TRBV27, the J gene TRBJ2-2; D uncertain. Looked up from germline, CDR1 is MNHEY and CDR2 is SMNVEV (reference sequence). Trimming pared 4 bases from V and 5 bases from J, leaving 20 bases between. CDR3 length: 17 amino acids. The DNA of the CDR3 is TGTGCCAGCAGTTACATCCGCGGACCCTTCGCAACCGGGGAGCTGTTTTTT. Translating gives CASSYIRGPFATGELFF.